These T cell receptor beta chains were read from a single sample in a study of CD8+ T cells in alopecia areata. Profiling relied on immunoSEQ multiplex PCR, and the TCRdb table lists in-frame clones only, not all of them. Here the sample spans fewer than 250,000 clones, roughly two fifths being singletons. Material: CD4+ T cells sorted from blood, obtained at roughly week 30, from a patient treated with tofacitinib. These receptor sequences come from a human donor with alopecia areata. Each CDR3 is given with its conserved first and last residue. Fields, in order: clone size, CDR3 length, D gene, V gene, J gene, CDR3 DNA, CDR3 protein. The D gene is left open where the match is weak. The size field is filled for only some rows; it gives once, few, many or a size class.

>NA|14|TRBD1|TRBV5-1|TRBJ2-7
TGCGCCAGCGGCACGCAGGGGGCGGTAGACGAGCAGTACTTC
CASGTQGAVDEQYF
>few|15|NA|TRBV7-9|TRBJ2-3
TGTGCCAGCGGGGAACCGGGGGCAAGCACAGATACGCAGTATTTT
CASGEPGASTDTQYF
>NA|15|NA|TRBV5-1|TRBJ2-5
TGCGCCAGCAGTTCACCCGGGGACCCTTGGGAGACCCAGTACTTC
CASSSPGDPWETQYF
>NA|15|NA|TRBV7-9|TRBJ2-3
TGTGCCAGCAGCTTATTTACACCGGGGGCAGATACGCAGTATTTT
CASSLFTPGADTQYF
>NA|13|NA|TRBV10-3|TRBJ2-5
TGTGCCATCAGTGTAGACAGACAAGAGACCCAGTACTTC
CAISVDRQETQYF
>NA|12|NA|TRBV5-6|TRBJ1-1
TGTGCCAGCAGCTTCCGGAGGACTGAAGCTTTCTTT
CASSFRRTEAFF
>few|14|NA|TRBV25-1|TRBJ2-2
TGTGCCAGCAGTGGGGGGGCTTTGGCCGGGGAGCTGTTTTTT
CASSGGALAGELFF
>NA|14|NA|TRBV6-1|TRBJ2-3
TGTGCCAGCAGTGCGGGGACTTTCGGAGATACGCAGTATTTT
CASSAGTFGDTQYF
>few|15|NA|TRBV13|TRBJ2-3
TGTGCCAGCAGCTTCCGCGACTTGGGCACAGATACGCAGTATTTT
CASSFRDLGTDTQYF
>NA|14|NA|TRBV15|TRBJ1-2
TGTGCCACCAGCATAGATAAAGCTAACTATGGCTACACCTTC
CATSIDKANYGYTF
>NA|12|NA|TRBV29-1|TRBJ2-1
TGCAGCGCCCGACTAGGCTCCGATGAGCAGTTCTTC
CSARLGSDEQFF
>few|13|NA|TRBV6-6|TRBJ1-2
TGTGCCAGCAGCCACGACAGTGGGTACGGCTACACCTTC
CASSHDSGYGYTF
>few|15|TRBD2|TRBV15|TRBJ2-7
TGTGCCACCAGCAGAGATCCCAGCGGGGGCTACGAGCAGTACTTC
CATSRDPSGGYEQYF
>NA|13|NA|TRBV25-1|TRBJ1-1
TGTGCCAGCAGTGAAGCCAAGAACACTGAAGCTTTCTTT
CASSEAKNTEAFF
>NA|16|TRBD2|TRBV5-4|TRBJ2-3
TGTGCCAGCAGCTTGATGATAGCGGGGAGCACAGATACGCAGTATTTT
CASSLMIAGSTDTQYF
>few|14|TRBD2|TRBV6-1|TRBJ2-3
TGTGCCAGCAGGAGCGGGGGGGCCGGAGATACGCAGTATTTT
CASRSGGAGDTQYF
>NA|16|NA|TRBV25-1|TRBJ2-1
TGTGCCAGCAGTGCAAACCGGAGGAGCTCCTACAATGAGCAGTTCTTC
CASSANRRSSYNEQFF
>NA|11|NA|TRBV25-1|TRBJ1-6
TGTGCCAGCAGTAGGGGATCACCCCTCCACTTT
CASSRGSPLHF
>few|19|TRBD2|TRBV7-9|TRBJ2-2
TGTGCCAGCAGCTTAGCGAGCTTCGGGACTAGCGGAGACTCCGGGGAGCTGTTTTTT
CASSLASFGTSGDSGELFF
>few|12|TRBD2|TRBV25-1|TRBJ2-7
TGTGCCAGCGGGACTAGTGGCTACGAGCAGTACTTC
CASGTSGYEQYF
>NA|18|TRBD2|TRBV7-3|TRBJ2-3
TGTGCCAGCAGCTTAGGTGGAGGAGCGGGGCCTAGCACAGATACGCAGTATTTT
CASSLGGGAGPSTDTQYF
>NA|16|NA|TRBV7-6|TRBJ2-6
TGTGCCAGCAGCTTAGTCGGGGGTGCGGGGGCCAACGTCCTGACTTTC
CASSLVGGAGANVLTF
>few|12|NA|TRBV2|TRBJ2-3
TGTGCCAGCAGTGGCAGTGCAGATACGCAGTATTTT
CASSGSADTQYF
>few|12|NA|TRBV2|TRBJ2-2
TGTGCCAGCAACAGGGTCTCCGGGGAGCTGTTTTTT
CASNRVSGELFF
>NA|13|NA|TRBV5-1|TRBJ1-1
TGCGCCAGCAGCGCTGGGCCCTGGGAAGAAGCTTTCTTT
CASSAGPWEEAFF
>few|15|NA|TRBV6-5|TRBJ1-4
TGTGCCAGCAGTTACTTTTCCGGGGGGAATGAAAAACTGTTTTTT
CASSYFSGGNEKLFF
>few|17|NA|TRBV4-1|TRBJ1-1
TGCGCCAGCAGCCGGGAGACGAGGCCGGGGGGAACCACTGAAGCTTTCTTT
CASSRETRPGGTTEAFF
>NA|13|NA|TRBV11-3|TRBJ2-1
TGTGCCAGCAGCCCCAGCCAGTGGAATGAGCAGTTCTTC
CASSPSQWNEQFF